This entry lists 10 T cell receptor beta chains sequenced from one sample in a study of cytomegalovirus exposure and HLA in healthy donors. Libraries were prepared by immunoSEQ multiplex PCR; TCRdb keeps only in-frame clonotypes and omits some of them. The data contain around 350,000 clones, approximately 90% of them singletons. The material sequenced was PBMCs. Receptors originate from a young woman in good health and CMV-seronegative.

The chain has TRBV5-4 and TRBJ2-3; 7 nucleotides match TRBD2. Germline values: CDR1 SGHNT, CDR2 YYREEE (reference sequence). V was clipped by 3 bases and J by 6 bases; unmatched bases: 13. The CDR3 runs to 16 residues. The chain's CDR3 is CASSSLELAARDTQYF. In nucleotides, the CDR3 is TGTGCCAGCAGCTCTTTGGAGCTAGCGGCAAGGGATACGCAGTATTTT. Looking up the rest from reference TRBV5-4 and TRBJ2-3 gives the full variable domain: ETGVTQSPTHLIKTRGQQVTLRCSSQSGHNTVSWYQQALGQGPQFIFQYYREEENGRGNFPPRFSGLQFPNYSSELNVNALELDDSALYLCASSSLELAARDTQYFGPGTRLTVL.

J is TRBJ1-2 and V is TRBV27; a possible D gene is TRBD1 (6 bases). Germline V lookup: CDR1 MNHEY, CDR2 SMNVEV (reference sequence). This CDR3 spans 13 amino acids. V lost 4 bases, J lost 8 bases, and 14 bases lay in between. DNA for the CDR3: TGTGCCAGCAGTTCCCAGGGGCAGAGGGGCTACACCTTC. Its translation: CASSSQGQRGYTF.

The chain combines TRBV11-2 with TRBJ1-5; possibly TRBD1 for D (5 bases). Between the trimmed V and J ends, which lost 5 bases and 7 bases, there was a span of 12 bases. Germline CDR1 is SGHAT and CDR2 is FQNNGV. CDR3 size: 13 residues. The CDR3 region has the DNA TGTGCCAGCAGCCGCGTCAGGGCGCAGCCCCAGCATTTT. The encoded protein is CASSRVRAQPQHF.

V and J are TRBV27 and TRBJ2-2, with D perhaps TRBD2 (6 bases). V was shortened by 10 bases and J by 9 bases, with 24 bases between the two germline ends. Per the germline V gene, CDR1 is MNHEY and CDR2 is SMNVEV (reference sequence). The CDR3 contains 15 residues. DNA for the CDR3: TGTGCCACCTCACTCGCCGGTGGACTATCCCGGGAGCTGTTTTTT. It yields the protein CATSLAGGLSRELFF.

The J gene is TRBJ1-2, the V gene TRBV5-1, with D perhaps matching TRBD1 (5 bases). Germline-derived CDR1 and CDR2 are SGHRS and YFSETQ. Trimming left V 4 bases short and J 6 bases short, with 16 bases between. This CDR3 comprises 14 residues. The CDR3 sequence is CASSGTGLTDGYTF. Written as DNA, the CDR3 is TGCGCCAGCAGCGGGACGGGACTTACGGATGGCTACACCTTC. The variable domain in full, completed from reference TRBV5-1 and TRBJ1-2, reads KAGVTQTPRYLIKTRGQQVTLSCSPISGHRSVSWYQQTPGQGLQFLFEYFSETQRNKGNFPGRFSGRQFSNSRSEMNVSTLELGDSALYLCASSGTGLTDGYTFGSGTRLTVV.

This clone turned up a few times. V usage is TRBV27 and J usage is TRBJ1-2; 7 nucleotides line up with TRBD1. Per the germline V gene, CDR1 is MNHEY and CDR2 is SMNVEV (reference sequence). V lost 3 bases, J lost 2 bases, and 6 bases stayed unmatched. The CDR3 consists of 15 residues. The CDR3 reads CASSFGQGQNYGYTF. CDR3 coding DNA: TGTGCCAGCAGTTTCGGGCAGGGACAGAACTATGGCTACACCTTC.

The J gene is TRBJ2-7, the V gene TRBV4-1, with D tentatively TRBD1 (5 bases). Germline values: CDR1 MGHRA, CDR2 YSYEKL. The CDR3 is 17 amino acids. Trimming took off 0 bases at V and 2 bases at J, with 17 bases between the two ends. The CDR3 loop reads CASSQDDSTIPPYEQYF. CDR3 nucleotide sequence: TGCGCCAGCAGCCAAGATGACAGTACGATTCCACCCTACGAGCAGTACTTC.

V usage is TRBV2 and J usage is TRBJ1-1; maybe TRBD1 (6 bases). V was cut by 5 bases and J by 5 bases, with 21 bases left in between. This CDR3 is 16 amino acids long. CDR1 is SNHLY and CDR2 is FYNNEI in the germline V gene. The CDR3 is CASSWTAYFRGTEAFF. The CDR3, as DNA: TGTGCCAGCAGTTGGACAGCGTACTTTCGAGGTACTGAAGCTTTCTTT. The entire variable domain, with the rest obtained from reference TRBV2 and TRBJ1-1, is as follows: EPEVTQTPSHQVTQMGQEVILRCVPISNHLYFYWYRQILGQKVEFLVSFYNNEISEKSEIFDDQFSVERPDGSNFTLKIRSTKLEDSAMYFCASSWTAYFRGTEAFFGQGTRLTVV.

The chain is built from TRBV30 and TRBJ1-1; weak D call: TRBD1 (6 bases). The length of the CDR3 is 16 residues. The germline V gene encodes CDR1 GTSNPN and CDR2 SVGIG (reference sequence). Trimming took 0 bases from V and 6 from J, leaving 20 bases between them. The CDR3: CAWSVLGAGIMAEAFF. The CDR3 coding sequence is TGTGCCTGGAGTGTACTGGGGGCAGGGATCATGGCTGAAGCTTTCTTT.

CDR3 region: CAWSASGGEQFF. CDR3 DNA: TGTGCCTGGAGTGCGAGCGGGGGCGAGCAGTTCTTC. The rearrangement joins TRBV30 to TRBJ2-1, with 8 bases that match TRBD2. The germline gives CDR1 GTSNPN, CDR2 SVGIG (reference sequence). This CDR3 contains 12 residues. The J segment lost 10 bases and the V segment lost 1 base, leaving 3 bases of the junction unmatched. Filled out from reference TRBV30 and TRBJ2-1, the complete variable domain reads SQTIHQWPATLVQPVGSPLSLECTVEGTSNPNLYWYRQAAGRGLQLLFYSVGIGQISSEVPQNLSASRPQDRQFILSSKKLLLSDSGFYLCAWSASGGEQFFGPGTRLTVL.